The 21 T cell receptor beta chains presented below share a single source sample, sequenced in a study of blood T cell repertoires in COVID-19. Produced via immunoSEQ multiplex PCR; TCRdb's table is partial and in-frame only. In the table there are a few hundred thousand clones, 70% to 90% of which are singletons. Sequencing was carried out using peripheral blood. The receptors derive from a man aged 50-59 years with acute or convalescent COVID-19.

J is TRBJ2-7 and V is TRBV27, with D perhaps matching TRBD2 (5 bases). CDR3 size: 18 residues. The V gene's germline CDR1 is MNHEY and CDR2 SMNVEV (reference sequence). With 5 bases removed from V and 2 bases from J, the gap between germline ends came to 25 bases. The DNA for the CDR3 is TGTGCCAGCAGTACCCAAACCGCCACTAGGGCGCGACCCTACGAGCAGTACTTC. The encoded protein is CASSTQTATRARPYEQYF.

CDR3 in amino acids: CASSIVGQGEETQYF. The CDR3 DNA sequence: TGTGCCAGTAGTATAGTAGGCCAGGGGGAAGAGACCCAGTACTTC. The chain uses TRBV19 and TRBJ2-5; TRBD1 matches 7 bases. Germline loops: CDR1 LNHDA, CDR2 SQIVND (reference sequence). The CDR3 spans 15 residues. With V trimmed by 1 base and J by 3 bases, 5 bases remained unmatched. Combining the CDR3 with reference TRBV19 and TRBJ2-5 gives the whole variable domain DGGITQSPKYLFRKEGQNVTLSCEQNLNHDAMYWYRQDPGQGLRLIYYSQIVNDFQKGDIAEGYSVSREKKESFPLTVTSAQKNPTAFYLCASSIVGQGEETQYFGPGTRLLVL.

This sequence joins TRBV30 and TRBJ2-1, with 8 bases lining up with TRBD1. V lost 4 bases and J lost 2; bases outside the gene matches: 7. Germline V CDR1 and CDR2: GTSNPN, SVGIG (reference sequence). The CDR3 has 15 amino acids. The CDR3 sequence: CAWTPTGGAYNEQFF. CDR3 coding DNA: TGTGCCTGGACCCCAACAGGGGGAGCCTACAATGAGCAGTTCTTC.

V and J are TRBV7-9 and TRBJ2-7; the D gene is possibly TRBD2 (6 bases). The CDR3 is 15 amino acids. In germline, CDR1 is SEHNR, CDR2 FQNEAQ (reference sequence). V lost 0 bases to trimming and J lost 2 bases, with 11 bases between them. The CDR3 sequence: CASSLAGGRAYEQYF. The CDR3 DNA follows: TGTGCCAGCAGCTTAGCGGGGGGACGGGCCTACGAGCAGTACTTC.

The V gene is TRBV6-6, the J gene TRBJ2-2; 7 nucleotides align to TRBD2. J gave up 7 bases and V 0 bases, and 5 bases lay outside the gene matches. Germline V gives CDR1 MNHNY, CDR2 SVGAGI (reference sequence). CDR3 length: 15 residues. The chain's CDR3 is CASSYSRGRVGELFF. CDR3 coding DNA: TGTGCCAGCAGTTACTCTAGAGGGAGGGTCGGGGAGCTGTTTTTT.

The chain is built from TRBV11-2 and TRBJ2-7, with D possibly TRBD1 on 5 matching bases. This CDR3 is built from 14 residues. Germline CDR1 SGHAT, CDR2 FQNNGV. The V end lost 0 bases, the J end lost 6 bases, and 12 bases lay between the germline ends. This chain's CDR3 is CASSLDAGNIEQYF. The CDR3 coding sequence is TGTGCCAGCAGCTTAGATGCAGGGAACATCGAGCAGTACTTC.

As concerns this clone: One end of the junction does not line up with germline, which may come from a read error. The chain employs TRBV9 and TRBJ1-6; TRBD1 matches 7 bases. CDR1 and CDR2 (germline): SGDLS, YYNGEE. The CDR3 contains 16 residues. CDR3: CASSPTTGNGIEPLHF. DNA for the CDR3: TGTGCCAGCAGCCCGACGACAGGGAACGGGATCGAACCCCTTCACTTT.

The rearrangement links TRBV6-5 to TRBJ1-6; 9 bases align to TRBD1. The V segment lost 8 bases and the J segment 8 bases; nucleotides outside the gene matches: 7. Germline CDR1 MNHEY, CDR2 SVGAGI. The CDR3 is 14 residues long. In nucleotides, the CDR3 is TGTGCCAGCTTGAGGACAGGGGAATATTCACCCCTCCACTTT. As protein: CASLRTGEYSPLHF.

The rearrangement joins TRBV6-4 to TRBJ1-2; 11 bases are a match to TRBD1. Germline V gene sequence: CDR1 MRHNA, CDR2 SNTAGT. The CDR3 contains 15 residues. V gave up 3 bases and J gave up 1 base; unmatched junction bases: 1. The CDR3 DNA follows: TGTGCCAGCAGTGAGGGGACAGGGGGTAACTATGGCTACACCTTC. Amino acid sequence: CASSEGTGGNYGYTF.

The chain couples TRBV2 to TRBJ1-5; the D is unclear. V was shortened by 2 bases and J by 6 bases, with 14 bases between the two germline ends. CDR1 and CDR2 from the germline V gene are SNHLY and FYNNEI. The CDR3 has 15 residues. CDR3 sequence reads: CASSEFAGEGQPQHF. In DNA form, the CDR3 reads TGTGCCAGCAGTGAATTCGCCGGGGAGGGTCAGCCCCAGCATTTT.

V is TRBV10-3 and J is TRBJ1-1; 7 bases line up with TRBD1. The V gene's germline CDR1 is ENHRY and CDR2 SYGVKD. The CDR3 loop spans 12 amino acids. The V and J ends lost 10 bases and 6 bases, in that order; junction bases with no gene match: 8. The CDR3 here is CASQGVRAEAFF. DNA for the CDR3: TGTGCCAGCCAGGGGGTTCGGGCTGAAGCTTTCTTT.

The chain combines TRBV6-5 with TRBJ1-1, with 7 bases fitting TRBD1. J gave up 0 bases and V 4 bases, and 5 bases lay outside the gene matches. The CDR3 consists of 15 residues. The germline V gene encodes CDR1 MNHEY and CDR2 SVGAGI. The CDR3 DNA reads TGTGCCAGCAGTTTAACAGGGGTGTTGAACACTGAAGCTTTCTTT. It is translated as CASSLTGVLNTEAFF.

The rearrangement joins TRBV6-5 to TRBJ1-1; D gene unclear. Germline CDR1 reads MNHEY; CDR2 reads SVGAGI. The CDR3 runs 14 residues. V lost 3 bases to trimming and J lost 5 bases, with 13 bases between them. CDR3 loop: CASSYAREGTEAFF. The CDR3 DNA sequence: TGTGCCAGCAGTTATGCGAGGGAAGGAACTGAAGCTTTCTTT.

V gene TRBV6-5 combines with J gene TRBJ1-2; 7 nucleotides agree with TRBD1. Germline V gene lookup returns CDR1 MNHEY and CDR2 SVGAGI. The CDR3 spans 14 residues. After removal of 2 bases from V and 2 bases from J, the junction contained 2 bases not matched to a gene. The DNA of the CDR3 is TGTGCCAGCAGTTACGACAGGGAGAACTATGGCTACACCTTC. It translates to CASSYDRENYGYTF.

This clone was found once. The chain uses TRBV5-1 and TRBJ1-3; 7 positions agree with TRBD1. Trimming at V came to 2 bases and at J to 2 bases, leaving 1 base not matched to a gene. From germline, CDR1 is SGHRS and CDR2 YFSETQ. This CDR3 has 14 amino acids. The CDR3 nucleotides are TGCGCCAGCAGCTTCACAGGGGCTGGAAACACCATATATTTT. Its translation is CASSFTGAGNTIYF.

The CDR3, as DNA: TGTGCCAGCAGTTACTCGAGGGCTACTAATGAAAAACTGTTTTTT. Its protein is CASSYSRATNEKLFF. V gene TRBV6-5 combines with J gene TRBJ1-4; D is unclear. V lost 0 bases, J lost 2 bases, and 7 bases lay in between. Germline V gene sequence: CDR1 MNHEY, CDR2 SVGAGI. This CDR3 has 15 residues.

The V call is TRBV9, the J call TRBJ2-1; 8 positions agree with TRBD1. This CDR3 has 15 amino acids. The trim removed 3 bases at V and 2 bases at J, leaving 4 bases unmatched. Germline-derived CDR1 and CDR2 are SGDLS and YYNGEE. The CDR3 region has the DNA TGTGCCAGCAGCGCCTCGGGACAGGCCTACAATGAGCAGTTCTTC. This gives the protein CASSASGQAYNEQFF.

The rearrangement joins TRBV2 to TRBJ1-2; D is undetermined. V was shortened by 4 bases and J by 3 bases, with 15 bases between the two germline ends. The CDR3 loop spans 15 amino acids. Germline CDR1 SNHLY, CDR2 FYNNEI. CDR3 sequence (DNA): TGTGCCAGCAGTGGGAGGGTTTGGGGTGACTATGGCTACACCTTC. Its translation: CASSGRVWGDYGYTF.

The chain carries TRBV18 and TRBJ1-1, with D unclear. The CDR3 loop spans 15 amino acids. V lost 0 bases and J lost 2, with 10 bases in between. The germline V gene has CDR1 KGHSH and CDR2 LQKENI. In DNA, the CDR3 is TGTGCCAGCTCACCACCGGCCAGTTCTAACACTGAAGCTTTCTTT. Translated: CASSPPASSNTEAFF.

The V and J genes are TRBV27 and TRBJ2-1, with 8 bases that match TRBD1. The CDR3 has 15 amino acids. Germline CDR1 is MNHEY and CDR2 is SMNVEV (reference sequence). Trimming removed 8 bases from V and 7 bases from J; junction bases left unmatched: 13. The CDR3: CASWGVGRGRNEQFF. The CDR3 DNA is TGTGCCAGCTGGGGGGTTGGCAGGGGGCGAAATGAGCAGTTCTTC.

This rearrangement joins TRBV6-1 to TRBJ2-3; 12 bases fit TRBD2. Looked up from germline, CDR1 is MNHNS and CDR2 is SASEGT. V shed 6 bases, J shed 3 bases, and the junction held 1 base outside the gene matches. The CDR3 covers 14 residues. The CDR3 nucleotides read TGTGCCAGCAGGACTAGCGGGGGAACAGATACGCAGTATTTT. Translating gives CASRTSGGTDTQYF.